Below are 12 T cell receptor beta chains sequenced from a single sample in a study of control samples from healthy donors and cancer patients. Data came from immunoSEQ multiplex PCR; TCRdb stores just in-frame clones and leaves some out. Of around 100,000 clones listed, 88% are singletons. Sequencing input: blood. These receptors originate from a man in his thirties or forties in good health.

The chain uses TRBV4-1 and TRBJ2-3; tentative D call: TRBD2 (6 bases). The germline V gene encodes CDR1 MGHRA and CDR2 YSYEKL. This CDR3 is 16 amino acids long. V was pared by 1 base and J by 0 bases, with 11 bases between. CDR3 region: CASSQVGTDSTDTQYF. The CDR3 coding sequence is TGCGCCAGCAGCCAAGTAGGGACTGACAGCACAGATACGCAGTATTTT.

The chain recombines TRBV7-6 with TRBJ2-3; 7 bases are a match to TRBD2. V was clipped by 2 bases and J by 2 bases; unmatched bases: 13. CDR1 is SGHVS, CDR2 FNYEAQ, per germline. The CDR3 spans 18 residues. Here the CDR3 DNA reads TGTGCCAGCAGCTTATCCTCCGGGACTATCTTACTCACAGATACGCAGTATTTT. This gives the protein CASSLSSGTILLTDTQYF.

V usage is TRBV18 and J usage is TRBJ2-5, with a tentative D call TRBD1 (5 bases). The germline V and J ends were trimmed by 6 bases and 1 base, with 9 bases remaining between them. Germline V gene lookup returns CDR1 KGHSH and CDR2 LQKENI. CDR3 length: 13 residues. The CDR3 DNA reads TGTGCCAGCTCGTGGGGCCTCCAAGAGACCCAGTACTTC. Encoded protein: CASSWGLQETQYF.

The V call is TRBV19, the J call TRBJ1-2; D is ambiguous. This CDR3 region has 13 residues. V gave up 7 bases and J gave up 6 bases, with 15 bases separating them. CDR1 and CDR2 from the germline V gene are LNHDA and SQIVND (reference sequence). The CDR3 loop is CASTHIGEDGYTF. In DNA, the CDR3 is TGTGCCAGTACCCACATAGGAGAGGATGGCTACACCTTC.

The rearrangement links TRBV2 to TRBJ1-2, with 9 bases aligning to TRBD1. The CDR3 loop spans 15 amino acids. Germline lookup yields CDR1 SNHLY and CDR2 FYNNEI. The ends lost 4 bases at V and 3 bases at J; junction bases unmatched: 6. CDR3 sequence: CASSVQGARDYGYTF. The DNA of the CDR3 is TGTGCCAGCAGTGTACAGGGGGCCCGCGACTATGGCTACACCTTC.

The rearrangement links TRBV3-1 (or the pseudogene TRBV3-2) to TRBJ1-6; no reliable D call. The germline V gene has CDR1 LGHDT and CDR2 YNNKEL (reference sequence). CDR3 size: 13 residues. The V gene lost 1 base and the J gene lost 10 bases, with 8 bases spanning the gap. CDR3 sequence reads: CASSQASGSPLHF. The CDR3 bases are TGTGCCAGCAGCCAAGCCTCGGGCTCACCCCTCCACTTT.

In its sample, this clone ranks as medium-sized. The chain has TRBV9 and TRBJ1-2; D is ambiguous. The V and J ends lost 0 bases and 5 bases respectively, with 5 bases between them. The CDR3 is made up of 12 amino acids. Germline loops: CDR1 SGDLS, CDR2 YYNGEE. CDR3 DNA: TGTGCCAGCAGCGTAGGTTTATATGGCTACACCTTC. Translation gives CASSVGLYGYTF.

The chain links TRBV30 to TRBJ2-7; D is unresolved. The germline V and J ends were trimmed by 5 bases and 6 bases, with 17 bases remaining between them. The CDR3 extends over 13 amino acids. CDR1 and CDR2 from the germline V gene are GTSNPN and SVGIG (reference sequence). CDR3 in amino acids: CAWSQARRTEQYF. In DNA form, the CDR3 reads TGTGCCTGGTCACAAGCACGACGGACCGAGCAGTACTTC. The whole variable domain, remainder taken from reference TRBV30 and TRBJ2-7, is SQTIHQWPATLVQPVGSPLSLECTVEGTSNPNLYWYRQAAGRGLQLLFYSVGIGQISSEVPQNLSASRPQDRQFILSSKKLLLSDSGFYLCAWSQARRTEQYFGPGTRLTVT.

CDR3 coding DNA: TGTGCCAGCTCACCACTCGAAATAGCGGGAAATCAATACAATGAGCAGTTCTTC. Translation gives CASSPLEIAGNQYNEQFF. The chain links TRBV18 to TRBJ2-1; 8 bases fit TRBD2. The CDR3 is 18 residues long. V gave up 1 base and J gave up 4 bases; unmatched junction bases: 12. Per the germline V gene, CDR1 is KGHSH and CDR2 is LQKENI.

This clone was observed once. The DNA for the CDR3 is TGTGCCAGCAGCGTAGCTGGAGGGGGGCCCCAGCATTTT. Encoded protein: CASSVAGGGPQHF. The chain combines TRBV9 with TRBJ1-5; possible D gene TRBD1, 6 bases. Per germline, CDR1 SGDLS and CDR2 YYNGEE. The CDR3 length is 13 residues. V was pared by 0 bases and J by 9 bases, with 10 bases between. The variable domain in full, with the rest retrieved from reference TRBV9 and TRBJ1-5, is DSGVTQTPKHLITATGQRVTLRCSPRSGDLSVYWYQQSLDQGLQFLIQYYNGEERAKGNILERFSAQQFPDLHSELNLSSLELGDSALYFCASSVAGGGPQHFGDGTRLSIL.

J is TRBJ2-3 and V is TRBV28, with D unclear. Trimming shortened V by 10 bases and J by 3 bases, and 14 bases separated the two germline ends. This CDR3 is 13 amino acids long. CDR1 MDHEN and CDR2 SYDVKM come from the germline V gene. The chain's CDR3 is CATGSSGTDTQYF. The CDR3 DNA reads TGTGCCACCGGGTCCTCCGGGACAGATACGCAGTATTTT.

The rearrangement uses TRBV5-1 and TRBJ2-7, with 8 bases fitting TRBD2. With V trimmed by 4 bases and J by 0 bases, 12 bases remained unmatched. From germline, CDR1 is SGHRS and CDR2 YFSETQ. This CDR3 is built from 17 residues. CDR3 DNA: TGCGCCAGCAGCCTCACCCTAAGCGGGAGTGTCTCCTACGAGCAGTACTTC. This codes for CASSLTLSGSVSYEQYF.